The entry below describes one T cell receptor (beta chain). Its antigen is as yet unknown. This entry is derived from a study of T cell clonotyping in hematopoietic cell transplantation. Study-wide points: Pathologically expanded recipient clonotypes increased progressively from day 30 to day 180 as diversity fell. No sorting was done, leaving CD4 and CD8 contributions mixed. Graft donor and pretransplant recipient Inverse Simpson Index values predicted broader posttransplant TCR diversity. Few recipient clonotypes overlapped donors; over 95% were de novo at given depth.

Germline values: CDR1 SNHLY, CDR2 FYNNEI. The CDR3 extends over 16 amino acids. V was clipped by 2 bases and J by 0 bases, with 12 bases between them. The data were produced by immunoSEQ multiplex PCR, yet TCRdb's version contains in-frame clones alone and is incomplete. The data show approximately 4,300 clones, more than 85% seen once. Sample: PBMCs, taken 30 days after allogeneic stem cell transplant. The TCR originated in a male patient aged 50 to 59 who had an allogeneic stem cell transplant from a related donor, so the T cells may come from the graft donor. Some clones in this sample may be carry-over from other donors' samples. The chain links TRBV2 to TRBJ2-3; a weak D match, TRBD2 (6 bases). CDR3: CASSELAGLSTDTQYF. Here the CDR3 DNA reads TGTGCCAGCAGTGAACTTGCGGGACTGAGCACAGATACGCAGTATTTT.